This TCR beta chain emerged from a study of blood T cell repertoires in COVID-19. The protocol was immunoSEQ multiplex PCR, while the TCRdb copy is restricted to in-frame clones and leaves out a portion. Of 150,000 to 200,000 clones in the sample, roughly 82% were seen once. Germline CDR1 reads LNHNV; CDR2 reads YYDKDF (reference sequence). V was clipped by 4 bases and J by 1 base; unmatched bases: 8. There are 17 residues in the CDR3. The rearrangement joins TRBV15 to TRBJ2-7, with 12 positions matching TRBD2. The sequence came from a middle-aged man who had recovered from COVID-19. Sequences were obtained from PBMCs or T cells enriched from blood (not recorded which). The CDR3 here is CATSTTSGGPDSYEQYF. DNA for the CDR3: TGTGCCACCAGCACCACTAGCGGGGGGCCTGATTCCTACGAGCAGTACTTC. Filled out from reference TRBV15 and TRBJ2-7, the complete variable domain reads DAMVIQNPRYQVTQFGKPVTLSCSQTLNHNVMYWYQQKSSQAPKLLFHYYDKDFNNEADTPDNFQSRRPNTSFCFLDIRSPGLGDTAMYLCATSTTSGGPDSYEQYFGPGTRLTVT.